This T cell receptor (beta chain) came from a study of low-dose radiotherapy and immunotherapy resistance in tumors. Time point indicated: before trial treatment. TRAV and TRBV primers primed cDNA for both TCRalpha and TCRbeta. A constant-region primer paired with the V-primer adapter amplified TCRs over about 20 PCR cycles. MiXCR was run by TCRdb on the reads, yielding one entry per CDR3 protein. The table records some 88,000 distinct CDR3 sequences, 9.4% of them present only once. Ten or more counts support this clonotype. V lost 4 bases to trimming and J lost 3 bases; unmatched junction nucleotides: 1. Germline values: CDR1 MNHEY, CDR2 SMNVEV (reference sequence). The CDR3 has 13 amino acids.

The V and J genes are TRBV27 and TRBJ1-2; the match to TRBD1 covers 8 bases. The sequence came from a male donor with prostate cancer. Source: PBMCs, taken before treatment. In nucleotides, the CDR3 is TGTGCCAGCAGTTCGACAGGGGACTATGGCTACACCTTC. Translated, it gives CASSSTGDYGYTF.